The 9 T cell receptor beta chains reported below all come from one sample, sequenced in a study of Siglec-9 on CD8 T cells in melanoma. The repertoire was sequenced with immunoSEQ multiplex PCR; TCRdb's copy has only in-frame clones and lacks some. The sample holds over 30,000 clones, about four fifths seen once. Specimen: Siglec-9- CD8+ T cells sorted from blood. The receptors originated from a human donor in good health.

The chain recombines TRBV7-9 with TRBJ1-2, with 9 bases fitting TRBD1. The CDR3 is made up of 15 amino acids. With 3 bases clipped from V and 6 bases from J, the junction kept 8 bases outside the gene matches. Germline CDR1 is SEHNR and CDR2 is FQNEAQ (reference sequence). CDR3 bases: TGTGCCAGCAGCTTGGGGGACAGGGAGTTGGATGGCTACACCTTC. Residues: CASSLGDRELDGYTF.

This clone was detected only once. The J gene is TRBJ2-7, the V gene TRBV7-9; 11 bases agree with TRBD1. Germline-derived CDR1 and CDR2 are SEHNR and FQNEAQ (reference sequence). The CDR3 loop spans 16 amino acids. V lost 4 bases and J lost 5; bases outside the gene matches: 10. The CDR3 DNA reads TGTGCCAGCAGCTCGCCTAACTGGACAGGGGGCAACGAGCAGTACTTC. Translation: CASSSPNWTGGNEQYF.

The rearrangement links TRBV30 to TRBJ2-5; no definite D call. V was clipped by 5 bases and J by 4 bases, with 11 bases between them. The length of the CDR3 is 12 residues. Germline V CDR1 and CDR2: GTSNPN, SVGIG (reference sequence). The CDR3 loop is CAWSLSRETQYF. CDR3 DNA sequence: TGTGCCTGGTCCCTCTCTCGAGAGACCCAGTACTTC.

V and J are TRBV6-6 and TRBJ2-5, with D perhaps TRBD2 (6 bases). CDR1 and CDR2 (germline): MNHNY, SVGAGI (reference sequence). This CDR3 has 13 residues. Trimming pared 3 bases from V and 7 bases from J, leaving 12 bases between. In nucleotides, the CDR3 is TGTGCCAGCAGTTATAGGTCGGAGGGGACCCAGTACTTC. This codes for CASSYRSEGTQYF.

J is TRBJ1-2 and V is TRBV15; D remains unclear. Trimming removed 0 bases at V and 1 base at J, with 9 bases between. The germline V gene encodes CDR1 LNHNV and CDR2 YYDKDF (reference sequence). This CDR3 is 15 amino acids long. CDR3 sequence reads: CATSREVSINYGYTF. The CDR3 DNA is TGTGCCACCAGCAGAGAAGTTTCGATTAACTATGGCTACACCTTC. The whole variable domain, remainder taken from reference TRBV15 and TRBJ1-2, is DAMVIQNPRYQVTQFGKPVTLSCSQTLNHNVMYWYQQKSSQAPKLLFHYYDKDFNNEADTPDNFQSRRPNTSFCFLDIRSPGLGDTAMYLCATSREVSINYGYTFGSGTRLTVV.

This chain uses TRBV6-5 with TRBJ1-2; no reliable D call. V was trimmed by 2 bases and J by 4 bases, leaving 8 bases between them. Germline CDR1 is MNHEY and CDR2 is SVGAGI. This CDR3 has 13 residues. In DNA form, the CDR3 reads TGTGCCAGCAGTTACCACAGCAGCTATGGCTACACCTTC. This translates into CASSYHSSYGYTF.

The CDR3 sequence is CASSPQGSGEKLFF. In DNA, the CDR3 is TGTGCCAGCAGTCCCCAGGGGTCAGGTGAAAAACTGTTTTTT. V is TRBV6-5 and J is TRBJ1-4; maybe TRBD1 (6 bases). Germline loops: CDR1 MNHEY, CDR2 SVGAGI. The CDR3 has 14 residues. The V gene lost 5 bases and the J gene lost 7 bases, with 14 bases spanning the gap.

The chain combines TRBV7-9 with TRBJ2-6; D ambiguous. The CDR3 covers 13 residues. Trimming shortened V by 6 bases and J by 1 base, and 4 bases separated the two germline ends. Germline V gene lookup returns CDR1 SEHNR and CDR2 FQNEAQ (reference sequence). The CDR3 DNA reads TGTGCCAGCAGACCTTCTGGGGCCAACGTCCTGACTTTC. Translation: CASRPSGANVLTF.

This rearrangement joins TRBV25-1 to TRBJ2-7; TRBD1 might be the D (5 bases). The ends were cut back, 6 bases at V and 0 bases at J, with 9 bases in the middle. The CDR3 covers 13 residues. CDR1 is MGHDK, CDR2 SYGVNS, per germline. CDR3 nucleotides: TGTGCCAGCAGCCCGACAGACTCCTACGAGCAGTACTTC. This translates into CASSPTDSYEQYF.